The present entry profiles one T cell receptor beta chain with its context. Authors' data handling: How many nucleated cells were present was estimated from reference gene primer amplification. Clones were sequenced by immunoSEQ multiplex PCR, and TCRdb holds only the in-frame ones, with some missing. The V and J calls and clone size are taken from that table; D and trimming were inferred from the DNA. The sample lists about 140,000 clones, about nine tenths occurring once. The sample comes from a study of blood T cell repertoires in COVID-19. Looking at the study overall: The cDNA or gDNA used as material had been derived from T cells, B-cell-depleted T cells, or PBMCs.

This CDR3 has 13 amino acids. V dropped 3 bases and J dropped 2 bases, with 4 bases sitting between them. CDR1 KGHSH and CDR2 LQKENI come from the germline V gene. The source of this sequence is a man aged 45 to 65 with active or convalescent COVID-19. This chain uses TRBV18 with TRBJ2-2, with D unclear. The sample was peripheral blood. The CDR3 DNA sequence: TGTGCCAGCTCACCCGTCAACACCGGGGAGCTGTTTTTT. Translating it yields CASSPVNTGELFF. Full variable domain (outside the CDR3, taken from reference TRBV18 and TRBJ2-2): NAGVMQNPRHLVRRRGQEARLRCSPMKGHSHVYWYRQLPEEGLKFMVYLQKENIIDESGMPKERFSAEFPKEGPSILRIQQVVRGDSAAYFCASSPVNTGELFFGEGSRLTVL.